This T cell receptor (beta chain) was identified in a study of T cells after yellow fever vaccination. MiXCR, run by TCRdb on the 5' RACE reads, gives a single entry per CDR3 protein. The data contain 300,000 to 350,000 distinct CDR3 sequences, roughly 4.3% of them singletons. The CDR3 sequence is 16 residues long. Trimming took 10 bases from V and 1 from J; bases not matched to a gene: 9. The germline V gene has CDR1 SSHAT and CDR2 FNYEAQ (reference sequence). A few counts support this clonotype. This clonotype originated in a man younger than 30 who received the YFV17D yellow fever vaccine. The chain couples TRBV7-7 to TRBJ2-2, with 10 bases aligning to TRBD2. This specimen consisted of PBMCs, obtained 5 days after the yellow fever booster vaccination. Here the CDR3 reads CATIPLAGGNTGELFF. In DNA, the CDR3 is TGTGCCACCATACCATTAGCGGGGGGGAACACCGGGGAGCTGTTTTTT.